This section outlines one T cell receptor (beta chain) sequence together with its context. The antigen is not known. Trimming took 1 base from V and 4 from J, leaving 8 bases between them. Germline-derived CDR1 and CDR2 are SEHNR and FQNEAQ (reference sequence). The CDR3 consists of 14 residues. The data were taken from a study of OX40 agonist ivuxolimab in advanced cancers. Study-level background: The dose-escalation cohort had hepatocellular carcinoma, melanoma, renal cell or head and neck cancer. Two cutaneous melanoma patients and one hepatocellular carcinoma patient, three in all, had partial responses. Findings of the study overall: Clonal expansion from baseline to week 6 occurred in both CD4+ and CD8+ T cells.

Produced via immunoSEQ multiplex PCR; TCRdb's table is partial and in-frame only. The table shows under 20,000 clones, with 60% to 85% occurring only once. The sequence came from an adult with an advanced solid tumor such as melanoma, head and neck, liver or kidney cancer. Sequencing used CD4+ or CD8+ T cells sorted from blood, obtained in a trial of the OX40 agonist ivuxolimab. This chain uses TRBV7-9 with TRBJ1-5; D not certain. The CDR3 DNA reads TGTGCCAGCAGCTTAGAGCTACAGAATCAGCCCCAGCATTTT. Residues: CASSLELQNQPQHF.